This TCR beta chain was identified in a study of PD-1 blockade in classical Hodgkin lymphoma. Libraries were prepared by immunoSEQ multiplex PCR; TCRdb keeps only in-frame clonotypes and omits some of them. The top ten clones hold 22% of a sample with 20,000 to 25,000 clones, 81% of them seen once. This CDR3 comprises 15 residues. As for time point: cycle 4 day 1 (C4D1), after more than five weeks of nivolumab. Relapses following autologous stem cell transplantation were seen in all patients, with brentuximab vedotin exposure varying. This sequence originates from a human donor with classical Hodgkin lymphoma. The chain carries TRBV21-1 and TRBJ2-5; the table names TRBD1, a call not compared with the DNA. TRBV21-1 is annotated as a pseudogene. The sequences come from peripheral blood mononuclear cells (PBMCs), collected before the fourth cycle of nivolumab. For the CDR3, the DNA is TGTGCCAGCAGCCTAACGGACAGGGGACAAGAGACCCAGTACTTC. It translates to CASSLTDRGQETQYF.